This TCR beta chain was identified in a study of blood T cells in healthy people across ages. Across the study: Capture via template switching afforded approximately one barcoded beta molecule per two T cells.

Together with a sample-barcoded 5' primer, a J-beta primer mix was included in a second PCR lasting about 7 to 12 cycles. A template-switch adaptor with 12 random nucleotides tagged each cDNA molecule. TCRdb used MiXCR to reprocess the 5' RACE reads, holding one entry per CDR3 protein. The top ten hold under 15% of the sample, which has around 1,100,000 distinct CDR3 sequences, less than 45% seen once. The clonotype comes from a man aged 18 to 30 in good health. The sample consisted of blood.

The CDR3, as DNA: TGCAGTGCTAGAGATTCTCGGCCCGAGCAGTTCTTC. Its translation is CSARDSRPEQFF. The chain is built from TRBV20-1 and TRBJ2-1; no definite D call. This CDR3 contains 12 residues. Between the trimmed V and J ends, which lost 0 bases and 10 bases, there was a span of 10 bases. Per germline, CDR1 DFQATT and CDR2 SNEGSKA (reference sequence).